This TCR beta chain was observed in a study of shared clonotypes between healthy human individuals. Study-wide background: The study drew on two women and three men aged 18 to 49 as donors. Whole-study results and caveats: Larger estimated richness was generally recorded for naive subsets relative to memory subsets. Even with large depth, rarefaction showed that sorted-subset sequencing was incomplete.

Libraries were prepared by immunoSEQ multiplex PCR; TCRdb keeps only in-frame clonotypes and omits some of them. The data contain around 2.1 million clones, approximately 94% of them singletons. Germline values: CDR1 SGHTA, CDR2 FQGNSA. This CDR3 spans 17 amino acids. Regarding this clone: Its antigen is unknown. At one of its ends the junction is not consistent with the germline gene, which may arise from a read error.

The TCR was taken from a man aged 18-30 years in good health. This sequence joins TRBV7-2 and TRBJ1-6; 8 nucleotides line up with TRBD1. The material sequenced was naive CD4+ T cells sorted from blood. The subset denotes: CD45RA+ positively selected. CDR3 protein: CASSLGGTGEYNSPPHF. In DNA, the CDR3 is TGTGCCAGCAGCTTGGGTGGGACAGGTGAATATAATTCACCCCCCCACTTT.